Reported below is one TCR beta chain. No antigen is known for it. The source of the sample is a study of CD8+CD57+ T cells in acquired aplastic anemia. Overall study: Sorted CD4+ and CD8+ cells yielded DNA averaging about 2.9 ug.

This CDR3 comprises 15 residues. With 6 bases clipped from V and 0 bases from J, the junction kept 9 bases outside the gene matches. Germline-derived CDR1 and CDR2 are SQVTM and ANQGSEA. General study results and limits: No significant patient-versus-control difference appeared in CD8+ Simpson's diversity.

The study profiled TCR beta VDJ and CDR3 using genomic DNA as template. Via MiXCR, TCRdb re-called the reads, giving one row per CDR3 protein. The sample holds roughly 170,000 distinct CDR3 sequences, nearly 50% seen once. Whoever was chosen for sequencing had shown CD8+CD57+ cell expansion by flow cytometry. V gene TRBV29-1 combines with J gene TRBJ1-1; 8 positions match TRBD1. Sequenced: sorted CD4+, CD8+, or CD8+CD57+ T cells (not recorded which) from PBMCs. This clonotype was sampled from a human donor with aplastic anemia. CDR3 DNA sequence: TGCAGCGTCGACCCGGGACAGGTACTGAACACTGAAGCTTTCTTT. This sequence encodes CSVDPGQVLNTEAFF.